The 14 T cell receptor beta chains below come from one sample, sequenced in a study of blood T cell repertoires in COVID-19. The table came from immunoSEQ multiplex PCR; TCRdb's copy has only in-frame clones and leaves some out. Among approximately 440,000 clones listed, about 90% were seen once. The sequenced sample was PBMCs or T cells enriched from blood (not recorded which). The origin of the receptors is a man in his late teens or twenties who had recovered from COVID-19.

The V gene is TRBV6-6, the J gene TRBJ2-2, with D unresolved. The V gene lost 0 bases and the J gene lost 1 base, with 9 bases spanning the gap. The CDR3 loop spans 16 amino acids. In germline, CDR1 is MNHNY, CDR2 SVGAGI (reference sequence). The CDR3 loop reads CASSYSRVENTGELFF. In DNA, the CDR3 is TGTGCCAGCAGTTACTCCCGGGTGGAGAACACCGGGGAGCTGTTTTTT.

The chain employs TRBV10-2 and TRBJ1-3; 8 bases map to TRBD1. V gave up 6 bases and J gave up 2 bases; unmatched junction bases: 6. Germline V CDR1 and CDR2: WSHSY, SAAADI. The CDR3 length is 15 residues. The CDR3 sequence is CASRQTGEAGNTIYF. The CDR3 bases are TGCGCCAGCAGGCAGACAGGGGAGGCTGGAAACACCATATATTTT.

This chain joins TRBV18 and TRBJ2-6, with a possible D match to TRBD2 (6 bases). Per germline, CDR1 KGHSH and CDR2 LQKENI. This CDR3 spans 16 amino acids. V was trimmed by 6 bases and J by 2 bases, leaving 14 bases between them. Here the CDR3 reads CASSPSGVAGANVLTF. The CDR3 DNA sequence: TGTGCCAGCTCCCCCTCGGGGGTGGCTGGGGCCAACGTCCTGACTTTC.

This chain joins TRBV10-3 and TRBJ1-1; D not certain. Trimming took off 0 bases at V and 4 bases at J, with 12 bases between the two ends. Looked up from germline, CDR1 is ENHRY and CDR2 is SYGVKD. This CDR3 is 15 amino acids long. The CDR3 loop reads CAISESSRLGTEAFF. Here the CDR3 DNA reads TGTGCCATCAGTGAGTCGTCCAGGCTGGGCACTGAAGCTTTCTTT.

The genes are TRBV15 and TRBJ2-7; 8 bases align to TRBD2. CDR3 length: 15 residues. V was pared by 5 bases and J by 3 bases, with 9 bases of the junction left unmatched. Germline assignment: CDR1 LNHNV and CDR2 YYDKDF (reference sequence). The CDR3 loop is CATSDRTRGVYEQYF. The CDR3 DNA reads as TGTGCCACCAGCGACCGGACGCGGGGGGTCTACGAGCAGTACTTC.

This chain links TRBV28 with TRBJ1-2; D may be TRBD1 (5 bases). V lost 5 bases and J lost 9, with 19 bases in between. Looked up from germline, CDR1 is MDHEN and CDR2 is SYDVKM. This CDR3 has 14 residues. The CDR3 loop reads CASSPQGVVDRYTF. The CDR3 coding sequence is TGTGCCAGCAGTCCCCAAGGGGTGGTTGATCGCTACACCTTC.

This rearrangement joins TRBV4-2 to TRBJ2-1, with 14 bases aligning to TRBD2. Germline V gene sequence: CDR1 LGHNA, CDR2 YNFKEQ. The CDR3 consists of 15 residues. J gave up 9 bases and V 3 bases, and 4 bases lay outside the gene matches. CDR3 sequence reads: CASSQGLAGVSEQFF. CDR3 nucleotides: TGTGCCAGCAGCCAGGGACTAGCGGGAGTTAGTGAGCAGTTCTTC.

This chain links TRBV6-5 with TRBJ1-6, with 10 bases aligning to TRBD1. CDR1 MNHEY and CDR2 SVGAGI come from the germline V gene. V lost 6 bases and J lost 6; bases outside the gene matches: 2. The CDR3 has 14 residues. The CDR3 region is CASSRQGANSPLHF. The CDR3 DNA follows: TGTGCCAGCAGCCGACAGGGGGCTAATTCACCCCTCCACTTT.

The V call is TRBV10-3, the J call TRBJ1-1; tentatively, D is TRBD1 (6 bases). The CDR3 contains 13 residues. Germline V gene sequence: CDR1 ENHRY, CDR2 SYGVKD. The V gene lost 8 bases and the J gene lost 5 bases, with 15 bases spanning the gap. CDR3 residues: CAIHPGGLTEAFF. CDR3 coding DNA: TGTGCCATCCACCCCGGGGGGCTAACTGAAGCTTTCTTT.

This chain uses TRBV5-1 with TRBJ2-3; weak D call: TRBD2 (6 bases). This CDR3 has 17 residues. Germline-derived CDR1 and CDR2 are SGHRS and YFSETQ. The V gene lost 4 bases and the J gene lost 2 bases, with 20 bases spanning the gap. DNA for the CDR3: TGCGCCAGCAGCATACCCCCCGGGACTGCAATCACAGATACGCAGTATTTT. Translated: CASSIPPGTAITDTQYF.

The V gene is TRBV27, the J gene TRBJ2-7, with D possibly matching TRBD2 (6 bases). V was cut by 5 bases and J by 7 bases, with 21 bases left in between. Germline loops: CDR1 MNHEY, CDR2 SMNVEV (reference sequence). The CDR3 loop spans 15 amino acids. CDR3 coding DNA: TGTGCCAGCAGTGGAAAGCGGGTTGCAATTTCGGAGCAGTACTTC. Encoded protein: CASSGKRVAISEQYF.

V usage is TRBV11-2 and J usage is TRBJ1-3; D not certain. Germline V gene data show CDR1 as SGHAT and CDR2 as FQNNGV. Between the trimmed V and J ends, which lost 3 bases and 7 bases, there was a span of 13 bases. CDR3 size: 14 residues. The CDR3 region is CASSLGKRRNTIYF. CDR3 sequence (DNA): TGTGCCAGCAGCTTGGGGAAAAGGAGGAACACCATATATTTT. The variable domain in full, completed from reference TRBV11-2 and TRBJ1-3, reads EAGVAQSPRYKIIEKRQSVAFWCNPISGHATLYWYQQILGQGPKLLIQFQNNGVVDDSQLPKDRFSAERLKGVDSTLKIQPAKLEDSAVYLCASSLGKRRNTIYFGEGSWLTVV.

The table lists this clone with a count of one. The genes are TRBV6-5 and TRBJ2-1; D unresolved. The CDR3 consists of 13 residues. CDR1 and CDR2 from the germline V gene are MNHEY and SVGAGI. V gave up 4 bases and J gave up 8 bases, with 12 bases separating them. As DNA, the CDR3 is TGTGCCAGCAGTTCTGGCAGTAGCCATGAGCAGTTCTTC. Amino acids: CASSSGSSHEQFF.

The chain joins TRBV2 to TRBJ1-2; D might be TRBD1 (5 bases). This CDR3 is 13 amino acids long. Germline assignment: CDR1 SNHLY and CDR2 FYNNEI. V was shortened by 10 bases and J by 1 base, with 13 bases between the two germline ends. CDR3 coding DNA: TGTGCCACGGAGCGACAGTTTAACTATGGCTACACCTTC. The encoded protein is CATERQFNYGYTF.